What follows describes a single T cell receptor (beta chain). Antigen unknown. The CDR3 totals 14 residues. Germline loops: CDR1 DFQATT, CDR2 SNEGSKA (reference sequence). Trimming cost V 1 base and J 5 bases; bases outside gene matches: 5. With a J-beta primer mix and a sample-barcoded 5' primer, a second PCR ran roughly 6 to 12 cycles. TCRdb processed the 5' RACE reads anew with MiXCR; each CDR3 protein has one entry. The table lists 800,000 to 1,000,000 distinct CDR3 sequences, around 48% of them singletons. This record comes from a study of blood T cells in healthy people across ages. Study-wide points: Strong correlation linked observed beta diversity and percent naive T cells. Those diversity estimates obtained from one million T cells were thought to be underestimates. With age, beta diversity per million T cells declined roughly linearly, significantly by over 35.

Each sample provided at least 6 micrograms of extracted total RNA. The chain is built from TRBV20-1 and TRBJ2-3; 8 nucleotides line up with TRBD2. Sequencing was done on a sample of blood. This receptor was obtained from a man aged 30-40 years in good health. The CDR3 DNA reads as TGCAGTGCTAGAGGGGGACTAGGGAAAGATACGCAGTATTTT. As protein: CSARGGLGKDTQYF.